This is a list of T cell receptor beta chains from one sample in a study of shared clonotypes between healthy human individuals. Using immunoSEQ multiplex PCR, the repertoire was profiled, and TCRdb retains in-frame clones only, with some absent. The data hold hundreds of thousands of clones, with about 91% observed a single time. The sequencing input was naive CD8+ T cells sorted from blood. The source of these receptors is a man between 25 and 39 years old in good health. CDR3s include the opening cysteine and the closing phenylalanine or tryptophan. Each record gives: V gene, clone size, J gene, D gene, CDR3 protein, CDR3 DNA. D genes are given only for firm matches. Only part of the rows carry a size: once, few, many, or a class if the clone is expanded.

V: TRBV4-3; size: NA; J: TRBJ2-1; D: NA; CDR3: CASSQGYGSSEQFF; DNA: TGCGCCAGCAGCCAAGGATACGGTAGCAGTGAGCAGTTCTTC
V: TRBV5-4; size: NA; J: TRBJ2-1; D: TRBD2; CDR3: CASRIEGGRLDEQFF; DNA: TGTGCCAGCAGGATCGAGGGAGGGCGACTGGATGAGCAGTTCTTC
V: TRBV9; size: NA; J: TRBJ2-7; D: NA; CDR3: CASSAGLPYEQYF; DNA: TGTGCCAGCAGCGCGGGACTTCCCTACGAGCAGTACTTC
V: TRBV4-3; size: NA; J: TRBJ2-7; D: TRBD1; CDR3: CASSQSWDRGDQYF; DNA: TGCGCCAGCAGCCAATCTTGGGACAGGGGAGATCAGTACTTC
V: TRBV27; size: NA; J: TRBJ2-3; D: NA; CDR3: CASSHRTASTDTQYF; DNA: TGTGCCAGCAGTCATCGGACAGCTAGCACAGATACGCAGTATTTT
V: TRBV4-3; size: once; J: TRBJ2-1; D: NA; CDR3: CASSQAAGYNEQFF; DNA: TGCGCCAGCAGCCAAGCCGCGGGTTACAATGAGCAGTTCTTC
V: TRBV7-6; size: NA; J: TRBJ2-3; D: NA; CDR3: CASSLEPEGVTDTQYF; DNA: TGTGCCAGCAGCTTAGAACCTGAGGGGGTCACAGATACGCAGTATTTT
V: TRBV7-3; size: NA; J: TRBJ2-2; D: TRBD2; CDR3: CASSLTPASGNTGELFF; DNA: TGTGCCAGCAGCTTAACCCCGGCTAGCGGGAACACCGGGGAGCTGTTTTTT
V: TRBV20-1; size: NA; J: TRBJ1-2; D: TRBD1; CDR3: CSYRGRYGYTF; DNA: TGCAGTTACAGGGGGCGATATGGCTACACCTTC
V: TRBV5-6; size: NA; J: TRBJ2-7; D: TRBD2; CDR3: CASSTTGTSGRLYEQYF; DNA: TGTGCCAGCAGCACGACTGGGACTAGCGGGAGGTTATACGAGCAGTACTTC
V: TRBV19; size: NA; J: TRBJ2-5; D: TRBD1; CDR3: CASRGQGPVTQYF; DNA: TGTGCCAGTAGGGGACAGGGGCCGGTGACCCAGTACTTC
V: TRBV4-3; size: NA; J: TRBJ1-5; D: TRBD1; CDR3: CASSLETGSNQPQHF; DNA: TGCGCCAGCAGCCTTGAGACAGGGAGCAATCAGCCCCAGCATTTT
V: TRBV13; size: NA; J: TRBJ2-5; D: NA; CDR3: CASSSFGIRETQYF; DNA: TGTGCCAGCAGCTCCTTCGGGATTCGGGAGACCCAGTACTTC
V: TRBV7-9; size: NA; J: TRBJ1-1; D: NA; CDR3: CASIKTRGLNTEAFF; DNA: TGTGCCAGCATCAAAACGCGGGGCCTGAACACTGAAGCTTTCTTT
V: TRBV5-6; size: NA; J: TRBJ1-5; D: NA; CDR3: CASSLAGGKGGQPQHF; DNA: TGTGCCAGCAGCTTGGCCGGGGGTAAAGGGGGTCAGCCCCAGCATTTT
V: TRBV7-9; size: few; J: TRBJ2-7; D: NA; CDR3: CASSFSGEQYF; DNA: TGTGCCAGCAGCTTCTCTGGCGAGCAGTACTTC
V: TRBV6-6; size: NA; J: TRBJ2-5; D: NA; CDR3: CASRDPDSYVYF; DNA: TGTGCCAGCAGGGATCCCGACTCCTACGTGTACTTC
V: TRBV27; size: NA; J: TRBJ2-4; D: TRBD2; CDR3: CASSLAGGPGNIQYF; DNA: TGTGCCAGCAGTCTAGCGGGAGGGCCGGGAAACATTCAGTACTTC
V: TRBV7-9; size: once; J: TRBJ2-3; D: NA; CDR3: CASAGGPSTDTQYF; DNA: TGTGCCAGCGCCGGCGGGCCTAGCACAGATACGCAGTATTTT
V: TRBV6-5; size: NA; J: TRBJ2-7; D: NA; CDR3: CASSYGFEQYF; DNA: TGTGCCAGCAGTTACGGATTTGAGCAGTACTTC
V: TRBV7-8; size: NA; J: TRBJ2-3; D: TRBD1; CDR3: CASSWLTGVTDTQYF; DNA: TGTGCCAGCAGCTGGCTGACAGGGGTAACAGATACGCAGTATTTT
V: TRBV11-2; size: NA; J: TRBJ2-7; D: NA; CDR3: CASSLGGSPYEQYF; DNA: TGTGCCAGCAGCTTAGGGGGCTCGCCCTACGAGCAGTACTTC
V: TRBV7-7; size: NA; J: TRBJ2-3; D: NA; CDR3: CASSLGTGPSTDTQYF; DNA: TGTGCTAGCAGCTTAGGAACGGGGCCTAGCACAGATACGCAGTATTTT
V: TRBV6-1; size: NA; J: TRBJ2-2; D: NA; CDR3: CASTGQGRTGELFF; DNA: TGTGCCAGCACCGGCCAGGGACGCACCGGGGAGCTGTTTTTT
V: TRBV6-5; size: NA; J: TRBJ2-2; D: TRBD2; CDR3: CASSYSGLAGTGELFF; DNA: TGTGCCAGCAGTTACTCGGGACTAGCGGGGACCGGGGAGCTGTTTTTT
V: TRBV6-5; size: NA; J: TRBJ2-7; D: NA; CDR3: CASSYLIGGNDYEQYF; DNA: TGTGCCAGCAGTTACCTCATAGGGGGGAACGACTACGAGCAGTACTTC
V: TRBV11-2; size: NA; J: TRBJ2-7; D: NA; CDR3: CASSKHRGPSSYEQYF; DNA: TGTGCCAGCAGTAAACATAGGGGTCCTAGCTCCTACGAGCAGTACTTC
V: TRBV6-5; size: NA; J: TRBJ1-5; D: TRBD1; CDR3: CASRLTGGRNQPQHF; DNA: TGTGCCAGCAGGCTAACAGGGGGACGCAATCAGCCCCAGCATTTT
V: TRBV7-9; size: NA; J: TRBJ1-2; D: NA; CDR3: CASRDSGGYTF; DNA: TGTGCCAGCAGAGACTCGGGGGGCTACACCTTC
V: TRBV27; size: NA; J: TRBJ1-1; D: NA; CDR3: CASSLFEGSDTEAFF; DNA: TGTGCCAGCAGTTTATTCGAGGGTTCGGACACTGAAGCTTTCTTT
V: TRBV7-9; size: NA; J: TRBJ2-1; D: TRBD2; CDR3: CASTNLAGNEQFF; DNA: TGTGCCAGCACCAACCTAGCGGGAAATGAGCAGTTCTTC
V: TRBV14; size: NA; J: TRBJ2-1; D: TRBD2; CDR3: CASSRSAGRDGGGSYNEQFF; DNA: TGTGCCAGCAGCCGGAGCGCGGGACGGGACGGGGGGGGTTCCTACAATGAGCAGTTCTTC
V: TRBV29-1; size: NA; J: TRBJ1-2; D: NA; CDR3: CSAQGLSMNYGYTF; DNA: TGCAGCGCCCAAGGTCTCAGTATGAACTATGGCTACACCTTC
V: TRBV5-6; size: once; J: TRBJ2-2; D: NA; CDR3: CASSLAVQVPTGELFF; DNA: TGTGCCAGCAGCTTGGCGGTACAGGTTCCCACCGGGGAGCTGTTTTTT
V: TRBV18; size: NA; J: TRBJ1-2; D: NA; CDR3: CASSPYRDTSNYGYTF; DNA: TGTGCCAGCTCACCGTACCGGGACACCTCTAACTATGGCTACACCTTC
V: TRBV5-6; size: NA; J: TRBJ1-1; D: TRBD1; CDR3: CASSFRTGNTEAFF; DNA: TGTGCCAGCAGCTTCAGGACAGGGAACACTGAAGCTTTCTTT
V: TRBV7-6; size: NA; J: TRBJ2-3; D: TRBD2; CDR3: CASSLGEGGGTDTQYF; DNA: TGTGCCAGCAGCTTAGGGGAGGGCGGGGGCACAGATACGCAGTATTTT
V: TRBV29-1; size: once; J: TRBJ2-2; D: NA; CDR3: CSVDVTGELFF; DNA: TGCAGCGTTGACGTTACCGGGGAGCTGTTTTTT
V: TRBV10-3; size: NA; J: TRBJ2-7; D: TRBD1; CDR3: CAIRDRDSYEQYF; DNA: TGTGCCATCAGGGACAGGGACTCCTACGAGCAGTACTTC
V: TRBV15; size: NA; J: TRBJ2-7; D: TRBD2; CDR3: CATSRDLLAGEGRYF; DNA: TGTGCCACCAGCAGAGATTTACTAGCGGGAGAAGGAAGGTACTTC
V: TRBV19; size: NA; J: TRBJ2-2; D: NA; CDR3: CASRWGLGERELFF; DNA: TGTGCCAGTAGGTGGGGGCTAGGCGAACGGGAGCTGTTTTTT
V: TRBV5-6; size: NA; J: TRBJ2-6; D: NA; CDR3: CASSLPVLALANVLTF; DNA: TGTGCCAGCAGCTTGCCGGTCTTGGCTCTCGCCAACGTCCTGACTTTC
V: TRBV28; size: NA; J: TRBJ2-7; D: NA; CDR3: CASSDLGSTYEQYF; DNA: TGTGCCAGCAGTGACCTCGGGAGTACCTACGAGCAGTACTTC
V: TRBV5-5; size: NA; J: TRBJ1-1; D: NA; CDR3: CASSLTSEAFF; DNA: TGTGCCAGCAGCTTGACAAGTGAAGCTTTCTTT
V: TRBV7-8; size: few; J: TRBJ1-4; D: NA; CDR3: CASSPRDRLEKLFF; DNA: TGTGCCAGCAGCCCCCGGGACCGCCTTGAAAAACTGTTTTTT